These 5 T cell receptor beta chains came from one sample sequenced in a study of shared clonotypes between healthy human individuals. Assay: immunoSEQ multiplex PCR; the TCRdb copy retains only in-frame clones and omits some. The sample lists roughly 1 million clones, about 84% occurring once. Source material: memory CD4+ T cells from PBMCs. Regarding subset: CD45RA-negative fraction. The receptors here all came from a man aged 18 to 35 in good health. Some clones in this sample may be carry-over from other donors' samples.

This clone appeared a few times. The rearrangement joins TRBV7-9 to TRBJ2-2; TRBD2 might be the D (5 bases). This CDR3 has 14 residues. The V gene's germline CDR1 is SEHNR and CDR2 FQNEAQ (reference sequence). V was cut by 3 bases and J by 4 bases, with 9 bases left in between. DNA for the CDR3: TGTGCCAGCAGCTTTTCTAGCATCACCGGGGAGCTGTTTTTT. Translation gives CASSFSSITGELFF.

The chain links TRBV29-1 to TRBJ1-1, with a possible D match to TRBD1 (5 bases). Deletions cut 3 bases from V and 0 bases from J, with 14 bases between. CDR3 length: 15 amino acids. Germline V lookup: CDR1 SQVTM, CDR2 ANQGSEA. The CDR3 DNA is TGCAGCGTTGACGGGGGTTGGGGTATGAACACTGAAGCTTTCTTT. Protein sequence: CSVDGGWGMNTEAFF.

DNA of the CDR3: TGTGCCAGTAACCGACGAACCCAGGGGAACTATGGCTACACCTTC. Translating gives CASNRRTQGNYGYTF. V is TRBV19 and J is TRBJ1-2; weak D call: TRBD1 (6 bases). The germline V gene encodes CDR1 LNHDA and CDR2 SQIVND (reference sequence). V lost 7 bases and J 2 bases, leaving 17 bases between the germline ends. The CDR3 runs to 15 residues.

The table lists this clone with a count of one. The chain couples TRBV11-3 to TRBJ2-7; tentatively, D is TRBD1 or TRBD2 (5 bases each). Trimming cost V 4 bases and J 0 bases, with 16 bases left between them. The CDR3 totals 16 residues. Per the germline V gene, CDR1 is SGHNT and CDR2 is YENEEA. CDR3 protein: CASSSTMKGRSYEQYF. The DNA of the CDR3 is TGTGCCAGCAGCTCCACGATGAAGGGACGCTCCTACGAGCAGTACTTC.

The chain joins TRBV10-1 to TRBJ2-1; 9 bases match TRBD2. CDR3 size: 15 residues. J was trimmed by 4 bases and V by 6 bases; bases with no gene match: 7. Germline CDR1 is WNHNN and CDR2 is SYGVQD (reference sequence). For the CDR3, the DNA is TGCGCCAGCAGCCCTAGCGGGAAAGGGTACAATGAGCAGTTCTTC. It specifies CASSPSGKGYNEQFF.